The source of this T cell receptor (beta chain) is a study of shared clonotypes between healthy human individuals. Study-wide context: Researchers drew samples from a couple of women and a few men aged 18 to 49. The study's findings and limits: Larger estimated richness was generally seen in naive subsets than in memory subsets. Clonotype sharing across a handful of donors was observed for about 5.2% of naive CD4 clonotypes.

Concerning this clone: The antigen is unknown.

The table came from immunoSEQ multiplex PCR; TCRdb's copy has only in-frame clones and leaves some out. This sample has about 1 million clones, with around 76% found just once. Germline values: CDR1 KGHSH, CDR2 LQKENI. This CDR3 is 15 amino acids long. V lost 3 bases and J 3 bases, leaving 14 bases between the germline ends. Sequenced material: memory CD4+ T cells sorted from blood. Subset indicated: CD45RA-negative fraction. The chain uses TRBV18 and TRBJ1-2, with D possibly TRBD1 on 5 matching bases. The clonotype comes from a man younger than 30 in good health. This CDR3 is CASSPAPGKDYGYTF. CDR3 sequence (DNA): TGTGCCAGCTCACCCGCCCCAGGGAAGGACTATGGCTACACCTTC.